Following are 24 T cell receptor beta chains from one sample sequenced in a study of PD-L1 blockade in urothelial cancer (TCRdb year 2017). Receptor amplification or capture employed the immunoSEQ multiplex PCR assay. Not all clones reach the TCRdb copy of this immuneACCESS table, which keeps in-frame sequences only. Checked studies attribute under half of the gap to unresolved V genes and leave the rest unexplained. Recorded for this sample are tens of thousands of clones; approximately 81% of them occurred a single time. The ten biggest clones cover 4% to 6% of the sample. The sequencing used PBMCs, collected around atezolizumab (anti-PD-L1) treatment. These receptors all stem from a man between 65 and 85 years old with urothelial cancer.

Only a few counts were recorded for this clone. The rearrangement uses TRBV30 and TRBJ2-7; D ambiguous. The CDR3 runs to 13 residues. Germline V CDR1 and CDR2: GTSNPN, SVGIG (reference sequence). Trimming removed 0 bases at V and 3 bases at J, with 9 bases between. The CDR3 loop reads CAWSVPGSYEQYF. The DNA for the CDR3 is TGTGCCTGGAGTGTACCGGGTAGCTACGAGCAGTACTTC.

V is TRBV7-6 and J is TRBJ2-7, with 7 bases lining up with TRBD1. V dropped 0 bases and J dropped 6; count of bases not matched to a gene: 5. The germline V gene encodes CDR1 SGHVS and CDR2 FNYEAQ. CDR3 length: 14 residues. The CDR3 loop reads CASSLAGPGGEQYF. CDR3 nucleotide sequence: TGTGCCAGCAGCTTAGCAGGGCCAGGGGGCGAGCAGTACTTC.

J is TRBJ2-7 and V is TRBV28; no firm D call. This CDR3 has 15 residues. The V gene's germline CDR1 is MDHEN and CDR2 SYDVKM. The germline V and J ends were trimmed by 2 bases and 3 bases, with 14 bases remaining between them. The CDR3 nucleotides are TGTGCCAGCAGTTTAGCAGTAACCCCCGTCTACGAGCAGTACTTC. Amino acid sequence: CASSLAVTPVYEQYF.

The chain has TRBV7-9 and TRBJ2-1; D possibly corresponds to TRBD2 (5 bases). Germline V gene sequence: CDR1 SEHNR, CDR2 FQNEAQ (reference sequence). This CDR3 has 13 residues. V was trimmed by 7 bases and J by 7 bases, leaving 14 bases between them. This chain's CDR3 is CASTPGGGNEQFF. CDR3 coding DNA: TGTGCCAGCACCCCAGGTGGAGGTAATGAGCAGTTCTTC.

V is TRBV4-1 and J is TRBJ2-2, with 11 bases aligning to TRBD2. Germline-derived CDR1 and CDR2 are MGHRA and YSYEKL. V was pared by 6 bases and J by 5 bases, with 5 bases of the junction left unmatched. The CDR3 sequence is 15 residues long. The CDR3 DNA is TGCGCCAGCAGAATAGCGGGGGGGGATACCGGGGAGCTGTTTTTT. It codes for CASRIAGGDTGELFF.

The chain carries TRBV6-1 and TRBJ2-1, with D perhaps matching TRBD2 (5 bases). This CDR3 contains 14 residues. Germline loops: CDR1 MNHNS, CDR2 SASEGT. Deletions cut 1 base from V and 6 bases from J, with 10 bases between. The CDR3 nucleotides read TGTGCCAGCAGTGAAGAGGAGGTCATCAATGAGCAGTTCTTC. This translates into CASSEEEVINEQFF.

V usage is TRBV5-1 and J usage is TRBJ2-5; 7 bases line up with TRBD1. V shed 5 bases and J 4 bases; nucleotides not matched to a gene: 8. Germline V gene lookup returns CDR1 SGHRS and CDR2 YFSETQ. This CDR3 is 14 amino acids long. The CDR3 region is CASSHEGGAETQYF. The DNA for the CDR3 is TGCGCCAGCAGTCACGAAGGGGGCGCAGAGACCCAGTACTTC.

The rearrangement uses TRBV29-1 and TRBJ1-4; 9 bases align to TRBD1. The CDR3 length is 14 residues. V dropped 7 bases and J dropped 3; count of bases not matched to a gene: 6. Per germline, CDR1 SQVTM and CDR2 ANQGSEA. CDR3 sequence: CSAGTGLSNEKLFF. The CDR3 nucleotides are TGCAGCGCTGGGACAGGGCTGTCTAATGAAAAACTGTTTTTT.

The chain recombines TRBV9 with TRBJ1-4; D ambiguous. Trimming removed 0 bases from V and 4 bases from J, with 7 bases in between. The germline CDR1 and CDR2 sequences are SGDLS and YYNGEE. There are 14 residues in the CDR3. CDR3: CASSVEQNNEKLFF. CDR3 DNA sequence: TGTGCCAGCAGCGTAGAACAAAATAATGAAAAACTGTTTTTT.

This chain links TRBV13 with TRBJ2-7, with D possibly matching TRBD1 (7 bases). Germline V gene lookup returns CDR1 PRHDT and CDR2 FYEKMQ (reference sequence). The CDR3 covers 16 residues. V was pared by 4 bases and J by 3 bases, with 19 bases between. The CDR3 DNA reads as TGTGCCAGCAGCTCCAGGGGGGCAGGTAAAATCTACGAGCAGTACTTC. It yields the protein CASSSRGAGKIYEQYF.

The chain combines TRBV11-1 with TRBJ2-3, with TRBD2 as a possible D gene (5 bases). Per the germline V gene, CDR1 is SGHAT and CDR2 is FQDESV (reference sequence). CDR3 size: 14 residues. V lost 3 bases and J lost 2, with 9 bases in between. DNA of the CDR3: TGTGCCAGCAGCTTGACTCTAGCCACAGATACGCAGTATTTT. This encodes CASSLTLATDTQYF. The full variable domain, with the rest looked up from reference TRBV11-1 and TRBJ2-3, is EAEVAQSPRYKITEKSQAVAFWCDPISGHATLYWYRQILGQGPELLVQFQDESVVDDSQLPKDRFSAERLKGVDSTLKIQPAELGDSAMYLCASSLTLATDTQYFGPGTRLTVL.

This sequence joins TRBV19 and TRBJ2-7; D uncertain. The germline V gene encodes CDR1 LNHDA and CDR2 SQIVND (reference sequence). Trimming pared 9 bases from V and 0 bases from J, leaving 9 bases between. The CDR3 loop spans 12 amino acids. CDR3 in amino acids: CASRYLSYEQYF. The CDR3 DNA reads as TGTGCCAGCAGGTACCTCTCCTACGAGCAGTACTTC.

The genes are TRBV6-1 and TRBJ2-2, with 11 bases fitting TRBD2. Trimming took 0 bases from V and 7 from J; bases not matched to a gene: 10. Germline V CDR1 and CDR2: MNHNS, SASEGT. The CDR3 sequence is 18 residues long. The CDR3 DNA reads TGTGCCAGCAGTGAAGCAGCACTAGCGGGAGTTCTAGGCGGGGAGCTGTTTTTT. It encodes CASSEAALAGVLGGELFF.

The V and J genes are TRBV27 and TRBJ2-1, with 13 bases identical to TRBD2. V shed 6 bases, J shed 4 bases, and the junction held 3 bases outside the gene matches. From germline, CDR1 is MNHEY and CDR2 SMNVEV (reference sequence). The CDR3 is 15 residues long. In nucleotides, the CDR3 is TGTGCCAGCAGCCTACTAGCGGGAGGGTACAATGAGCAGTTCTTC. It is translated as CASSLLAGGYNEQFF.

This clone is classed as medium-sized. This chain connects TRBV10-3 to TRBJ2-1; D uncertain. The CDR3 totals 12 residues. The germline V gene encodes CDR1 ENHRY and CDR2 SYGVKD. V was cut by 6 bases and J by 9 bases, with 12 bases left in between. The DNA for the CDR3 is TGTGCCATCAGCGAACAGTTGATTGAGCAGTTCTTC. This encodes CAISEQLIEQFF.

V and J are TRBV5-1 and TRBJ2-1, with 7 bases matching TRBD2. After removal of 0 bases from V and 5 bases from J, the junction contained 5 bases not matched to a gene. Germline CDR1 reads SGHRS; CDR2 reads YFSETQ. There are 15 residues in the CDR3. The CDR3 loop reads CASSLDGRHDNEQFF. As DNA, the CDR3 is TGCGCCAGCAGCTTGGACGGGAGGCATGACAATGAGCAGTTCTTC.

This clone was seen a single time. This rearrangement joins TRBV21-1 to TRBJ1-1; TRBD1 is the table's D call, not checked against the DNA. TRBV21-1 is a documented pseudogene. The CDR3 is 14 residues long. The CDR3 DNA reads TGTGCCAGCAGCACTCAGGGTGCGGACACTGAAGCTTTCTTT. Protein sequence: CASSTQGADTEAFF.

The chain recombines TRBV28 with TRBJ2-6; 15 positions agree with TRBD2. Germline V gene lookup returns CDR1 MDHEN and CDR2 SYDVKM. This CDR3 is 19 amino acids long. Germline trimming cut 6 bases from V and 0 bases from J; bases unmatched to any gene: 6. DNA of the CDR3: TGTGCCAGCAGACTCCCGGGACTAGCGGGAGGCTCTGGGGCCAACGTCCTGACTTTC. Amino acids: CASRLPGLAGGSGANVLTF.

In its sample, this clone was seen once. The V gene is TRBV6-1, the J gene TRBJ1-2; perhaps TRBD1 as D (5 bases). This CDR3 has 13 residues. CDR1 MNHNS and CDR2 SASEGT come from the germline V gene. With 6 bases removed from V and 5 bases from J, the gap between germline ends came to 13 bases. This CDR3 reads CASRGDGLYGYTF. CDR3 nucleotides: TGTGCCAGCAGGGGGGACGGACTATATGGCTACACCTTC.

The chain recombines TRBV28 with TRBJ2-3; D call uncertain. Trimming removed 7 bases at V and 0 bases at J, with 5 bases between. The length of the CDR3 is 12 residues. Germline loops: CDR1 MDHEN, CDR2 SYDVKM. CDR3 loop: CASKYSTDTQYF. The CDR3 nucleotides read TGTGCCAGCAAATATAGCACAGATACGCAGTATTTT.

This chain uses TRBV9 with TRBJ1-1; 7 bases fit TRBD1. J gave up 6 bases and V 0 bases, and 5 bases lay outside the gene matches. Germline CDR1 is SGDLS and CDR2 is YYNGEE. This CDR3 has 14 residues. CDR3: CASSVGAGGSEAFF. The CDR3 bases are TGTGCCAGCAGCGTAGGGGCAGGGGGTTCTGAAGCTTTCTTT.

This rearrangement joins TRBV6-4 to TRBJ2-2; 8 bases fit TRBD2. Germline CDR1 reads MRHNA; CDR2 reads SNTAGT. This CDR3 has 16 residues. Trimming took 4 bases from V and 2 from J; bases not matched to a gene: 6. In nucleotides, the CDR3 is TGTGCCAGCAGTGCGACCGGGACTAGTAACACCGGGGAGCTGTTTTTT. Amino acids: CASSATGTSNTGELFF.

This chain's CDR3 is CASSPGLGCDNEQFF. CDR3 nucleotides: TGCGCCAGCAGCCCAGGGTTGGGGTGTGACAATGAGCAGTTCTTC. This chain joins TRBV23-1 and TRBJ2-1; weak D call: TRBD1 (5 bases). TRBV23-1 is an ORF, and what it does is uncertain. V lost 6 bases, J lost 5 bases, and 17 bases lay in between. The CDR3 length is 15 residues.

This chain joins TRBV19 and TRBJ2-7; TRBD2 matches at 11 bases. The ends lost 4 bases at V and 2 bases at J; junction bases unmatched: 4. The germline V gene encodes CDR1 LNHDA and CDR2 SQIVND (reference sequence). The CDR3 is made up of 15 amino acids. CDR3 nucleotides: TGTGCCAGTAGTAGTCGGACTAGCGGGCCCTACGAGCAGTACTTC. Translated: CASSSRTSGPYEQYF.